This T cell receptor beta chain comes out of a study of shared clonotypes between healthy human individuals. Germline assignment: CDR1 SEHNR and CDR2 FQNEAQ (reference sequence). Trimming removed 1 base from V and 3 bases from J; junction bases left unmatched: 6. The CDR3 has 15 residues. Here immunoSEQ multiplex PCR was the method, and the copy in TCRdb shows in-frame clones only, minus some. The sample includes approximately 530,000 clones, around 96% of them seen just once. Sequences were obtained from naive CD4+ T cells sorted from blood. Described subset: CD45RA+ positively selected. The chain is built from TRBV7-9 and TRBJ2-7; 7 bases are shared with TRBD1. This sequence was found in a woman aged 25 to 39 in good health. The CDR3 DNA sequence: TGTGCCAGCAGCTTAGGACGACAGGGACACTACGAGCAGTACTTC. This encodes CASSLGRQGHYEQYF.